This TCR beta chain was sequenced during a study of CD8+ T cells in alopecia areata. Study-wide context: Administration of oral tofacitinib to treated patients was at 5 to 10 mg twice daily. Whole-study results and caveats: In lesional scalp, particularly from alopecia totalis/universalis, clonality was higher than in normal scalp.

RNA was isolated and reverse transcribed to cDNA, the sequencing template. The repertoire was sequenced with immunoSEQ multiplex PCR; TCRdb's copy has only in-frame clones and lacks some. The sample holds 100,000 to 150,000 clones, approximately 49% seen once. Of note for this clone: Its antigen remains unknown.

The CDR3 spans 13 residues. Germline CDR1 and CDR2: SGHDT and YYEEEE. With 2 bases removed from V and 2 bases from J, the gap between germline ends came to 5 bases. The chain joins TRBV5-6 to TRBJ1-5, with D uncertain. Sequences were derived from CD8+ T cells sorted from blood, sampled at week 0. The source of this sequence is a human donor with alopecia areata. The CDR3 here is CASSFGGNQPQHF. The CDR3 nucleotides are TGTGCCAGCAGCTTCGGGGGCAATCAGCCCCAGCATTTT. The whole variable domain, remainder taken from reference TRBV5-6 and TRBJ1-5, is DAGVTQSPTHLIKTRGQQVTLRCSPKSGHDTVSWYQQALGQGPQFIFQYYEEEERQRGNFPDRFSGHQFPNYSSELNVNALLLGDSALYLCASSFGGNQPQHFGDGTRLSIL.